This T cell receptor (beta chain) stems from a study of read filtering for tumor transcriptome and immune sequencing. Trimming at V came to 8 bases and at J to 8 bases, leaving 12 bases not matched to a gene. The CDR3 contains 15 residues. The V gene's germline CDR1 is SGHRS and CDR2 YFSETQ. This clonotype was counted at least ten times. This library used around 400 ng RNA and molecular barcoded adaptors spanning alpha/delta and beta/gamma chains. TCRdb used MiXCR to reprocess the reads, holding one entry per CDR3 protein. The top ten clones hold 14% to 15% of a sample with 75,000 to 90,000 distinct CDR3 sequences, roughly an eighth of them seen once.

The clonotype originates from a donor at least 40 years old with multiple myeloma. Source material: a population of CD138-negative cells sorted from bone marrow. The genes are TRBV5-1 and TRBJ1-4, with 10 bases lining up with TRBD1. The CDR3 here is CASRTGGEPGEKLFF. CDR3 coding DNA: TGCGCCAGTAGGACAGGGGGAGAACCAGGGGAAAAACTGTTTTTT.